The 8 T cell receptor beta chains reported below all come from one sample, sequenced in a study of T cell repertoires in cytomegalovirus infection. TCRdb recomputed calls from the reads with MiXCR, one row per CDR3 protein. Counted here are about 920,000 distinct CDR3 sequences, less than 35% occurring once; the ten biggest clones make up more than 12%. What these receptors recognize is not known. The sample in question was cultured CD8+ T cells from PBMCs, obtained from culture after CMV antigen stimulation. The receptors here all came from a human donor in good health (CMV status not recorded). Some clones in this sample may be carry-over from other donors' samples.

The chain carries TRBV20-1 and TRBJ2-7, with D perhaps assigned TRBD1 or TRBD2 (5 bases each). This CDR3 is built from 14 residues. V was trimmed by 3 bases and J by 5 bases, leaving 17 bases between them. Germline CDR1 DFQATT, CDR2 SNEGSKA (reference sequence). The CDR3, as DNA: TGCAGTGCTAGGGGGGAGCCTCTCGGAAACGAGCAGTACTTC. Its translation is CSARGEPLGNEQYF.

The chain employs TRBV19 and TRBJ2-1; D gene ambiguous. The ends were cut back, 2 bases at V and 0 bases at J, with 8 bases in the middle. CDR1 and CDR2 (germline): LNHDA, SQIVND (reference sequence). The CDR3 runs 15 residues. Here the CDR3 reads CASSIYSSSYNEQFF. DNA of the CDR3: TGTGCCAGTAGTATATACTCCTCCTCCTACAATGAGCAGTTCTTC.

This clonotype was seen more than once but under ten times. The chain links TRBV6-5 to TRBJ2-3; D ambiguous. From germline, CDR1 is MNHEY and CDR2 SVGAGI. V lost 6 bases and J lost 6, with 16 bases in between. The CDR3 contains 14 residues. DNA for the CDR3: TGTGCCAGCAGCCCCTTTCCCCGGTCTGATACGCAGTATTTT. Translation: CASSPFPRSDTQYF.

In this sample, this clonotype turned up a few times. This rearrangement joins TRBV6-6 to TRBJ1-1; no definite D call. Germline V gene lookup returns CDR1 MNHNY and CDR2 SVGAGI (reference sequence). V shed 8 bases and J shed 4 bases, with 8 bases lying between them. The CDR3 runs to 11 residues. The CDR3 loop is CASFESTEAFF. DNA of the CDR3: TGTGCCAGCTTCGAAAGCACTGAAGCTTTCTTT.

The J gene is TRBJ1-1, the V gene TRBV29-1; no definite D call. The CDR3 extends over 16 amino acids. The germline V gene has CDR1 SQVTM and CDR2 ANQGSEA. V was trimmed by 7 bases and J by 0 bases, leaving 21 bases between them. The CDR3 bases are TGCAGCGCTTACAGTCTTTCGGGGTATATGAACACTGAAGCTTTCTTT. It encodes CSAYSLSGYMNTEAFF.

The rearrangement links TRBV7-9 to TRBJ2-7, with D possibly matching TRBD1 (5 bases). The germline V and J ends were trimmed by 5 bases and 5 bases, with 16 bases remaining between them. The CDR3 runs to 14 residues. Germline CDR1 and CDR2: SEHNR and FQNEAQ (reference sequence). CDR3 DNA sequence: TGTGCCAGCAGCGCGATAAGGGGTCCCCACGAGCAGTACGTC. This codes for CASSAIRGPHEQYV.

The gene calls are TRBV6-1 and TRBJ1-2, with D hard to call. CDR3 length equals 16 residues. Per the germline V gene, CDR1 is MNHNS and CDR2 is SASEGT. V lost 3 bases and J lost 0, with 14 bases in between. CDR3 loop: CASSDSLVGANYGYTF. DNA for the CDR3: TGTGCCAGCAGTGATTCTCTTGTCGGGGCTAACTATGGCTACACCTTC.

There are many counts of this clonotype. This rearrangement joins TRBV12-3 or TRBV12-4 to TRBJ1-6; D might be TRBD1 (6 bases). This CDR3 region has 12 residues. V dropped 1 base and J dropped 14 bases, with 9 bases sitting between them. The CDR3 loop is CASSLGRGALHF. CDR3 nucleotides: TGTGCCAGCAGTTTAGGCAGGGGTGCCCTCCACTTT.